Given below is one T cell receptor beta chain in context. Its antigen is as yet unknown. This table comes from immunoSEQ multiplex PCR, and its TCRdb copy is limited to in-frame clones, with some not included. The sample yields approximately 40,000 clones, roughly three quarters seen once. The sort gate was single viable CD3+CD4+CD8-CD45RO+ cells for memory CD4+ T cells. Positive selection with CD4 microbeads enriched total CD4+ T cells. This CDR3 comprises 14 residues. Trimming removed 3 bases at V and 4 bases at J, with 12 bases between. The germline V gene has CDR1 MDHEN and CDR2 SYDVKM. The data were obtained in a study of memory CD4+ T cells and cytomegalovirus serostatus. Across the study: Donors were healthy Belgian adults, 8 to 10 CMV seropositive and approximately 23 seronegative.

Study-level results: Repertoires predicted CMV serostatus with median bootstrapped AUC of approximately 0.94. CD4+ memory repertoires contained 67 of 164 reported CMV TCRbeta sequences.

The source of this sequence is an adult in good health and CMV-seronegative. Source material: memory CD4+ T cells from blood. This chain uses TRBV28 with TRBJ1-2, with unresolved D. CDR3 sequence (DNA): TGTGCCAGCAGTTTGGCGGAGTACACCTATGGCTACACCTTC. Its protein product is CASSLAEYTYGYTF.